This record concerns one TCR beta chain sequence. Per the germline V gene, CDR1 is LNHDA and CDR2 is SQIVND (reference sequence). This CDR3 has 15 amino acids. The data were obtained in a study of T cells expressing NK-cell markers. Each CDR3 protein gets one entry in TCRdb, which reprocessed the 5' RACE reads and gives no DNA. The sample shows 90,000 to 130,000 distinct CDR3 sequences, and approximately 18% sits with its ten largest clones. This chain links TRBV19 with TRBJ1-1. Sequencing input: blood T cells: a sorted CD56 or NKG2C T cell subset, CD4+ or CD8+ T cells, or bulk PBMC T cells (not recorded which). The origin of this receptor is a woman aged 18 to 69 in good health. CDR3 in amino acids: CASSIADRALHQAFF.